This TCR beta chain is from a study of cytomegalovirus exposure and HLA in healthy donors. On this clone itself: Its target is not known.

PCR primers comprised 60 Vbeta and 13 Jbeta primers. Repertoires were generated with immunoSEQ multiplex PCR, while TCRdb's copy carries only in-frame clones and drops some. This table holds about 170,000 clones, approximately 81% found once. The trim removed 7 bases at V and 5 bases at J, leaving 4 bases unmatched. The CDR3 is 14 amino acids. Germline values: CDR1 LGHNT, CDR2 FRNRAP. Study-wide results and limits: The authors enumerated 150 to 200 TCR beta chains as linked to cytomegalovirus. Association with HLA alleles at 0.05 false discovery rate was found for 15,000 to 20,000 TCR beta sequences in a later analysis.

The gene calls are TRBV12-5 and TRBJ1-5, with 11 positions matching TRBD1. This sequence originates from a man younger than 35 in good health and CMV-seropositive. Sequencing used PBMCs. CDR3: CASAWDRGDQPQHF. The CDR3 bases are TGTGCTAGTGCCTGGGACAGGGGGGATCAGCCCCAGCATTTT. Complete variable domain (other parts from reference TRBV12-5 and TRBJ1-5): DARVTQTPRHKVTEMGQEVTMRCQPILGHNTVFWYRQTMMQGLELLAYFRNRAPLDDSGMPKDRFSAEMPDATLATLKIQPSEPRDSAVYFCASAWDRGDQPQHFGDGTRLSIL.